The rows below give T cell receptor beta chains drawn from one sample of a study of shared clonotypes between healthy human individuals. The method was immunoSEQ multiplex PCR; TCRdb's version includes in-frame clones alone and lacks a portion of them. This table holds over a million clones, roughly 95% found once. The sequencing sample was made of naive CD4+ T cells sorted from blood. The origin of the receptors is a man aged 25 to 40 in good health. Each CDR3 is given with its conserved first and last residue. The D gene is left open where the match is weak. Rows give clone size only sometimes, using once, few, many, or a class for an expanded clone.

D gene: .; V gene: TRBV28; J gene: TRBJ1-1; clone size: once; CDR3 protein: CASSLRGPEAFF; CDR3 DNA: TGTGCCAGCAGTTTGAGGGGTCCTGAAGCTTTCTTT
D gene: .; V gene: TRBV15; J gene: TRBJ2-7; clone size: .; CDR3 protein: CATSRVSVTYEQYF; CDR3 DNA: TGTGCCACCAGCAGAGTGTCAGTTACCTACGAGCAGTACTTC
D gene: TRBD1; V gene: TRBV19; J gene: TRBJ2-7; clone size: .; CDR3 protein: CASSMGMGQGYEQYF; CDR3 DNA: TGTGCCAGTAGTATGGGAATGGGACAGGGCTACGAGCAGTACTTC
D gene: TRBD1; V gene: TRBV2; J gene: TRBJ1-5; clone size: few; CDR3 protein: CASEFDRGNQPQHF; CDR3 DNA: TGTGCCAGCGAGTTTGACAGGGGCAATCAGCCCCAGCATTTT
D gene: .; V gene: TRBV18; J gene: TRBJ2-1; clone size: .; CDR3 protein: CASSPSETPYNEQFF; CDR3 DNA: TGTGCCAGCTCACCCTCTGAAACCCCCTACAATGAGCAGTTCTTC
D gene: .; V gene: TRBV6-8; J gene: TRBJ2-7; clone size: .; CDR3 protein: CASSSPLRAASYEQYF; CDR3 DNA: TGTGCCAGCAGTTCCCCTCTACGGGCGGCTTCCTACGAGCAGTACTTC
D gene: TRBD1; V gene: TRBV7-6; J gene: TRBJ2-7; clone size: .; CDR3 protein: CASSLVRRQGFEQYF; CDR3 DNA: TGTGCCAGCAGCTTAGTCCGCCGACAGGGTTTCGAGCAGTACTTC
D gene: .; V gene: TRBV18; J gene: TRBJ2-1; clone size: .; CDR3 protein: CASSPPSRVLNEQFF; CDR3 DNA: TGTGCCAGCTCACCACCTTCCAGGGTGTTGAATGAGCAGTTCTTC
D gene: TRBD2; V gene: TRBV2; J gene: TRBJ2-7; clone size: .; CDR3 protein: CASRGLAGGYEQYF; CDR3 DNA: TGTGCCAGCAGGGGACTAGCGGGAGGGTACGAGCAGTACTTC
D gene: TRBD2; V gene: TRBV5-1; J gene: TRBJ2-5; clone size: .; CDR3 protein: CASSAGLAEETQYF; CDR3 DNA: TGCGCCAGCAGCGCGGGACTAGCGGAAGAGACCCAGTACTTC
D gene: .; V gene: TRBV4-2; J gene: TRBJ2-1; clone size: .; CDR3 protein: CASELRRVGYNEQFF; CDR3 DNA: TGTGCCAGCGAATTGAGGCGCGTCGGGTACAATGAGCAGTTCTTC
D gene: .; V gene: TRBV5-1; J gene: TRBJ2-2; clone size: once; CDR3 protein: CASSLSPSRGSGELFF; CDR3 DNA: TGCGCCAGCAGCCTCTCCCCGTCCAGGGGCTCCGGGGAGCTGTTTTTT
D gene: .; V gene: TRBV5-1; J gene: TRBJ2-7; clone size: .; CDR3 protein: CASSLQGQNRLFHF; CDR3 DNA: TGCGCCAGCAGCTTGCAGGGGCAAAACCGCCTTTTTCACTTC
D gene: .; V gene: TRBV19; J gene: TRBJ2-1; clone size: .; CDR3 protein: CASSRTNEQFF; CDR3 DNA: TGTGCCAGTAGTCGTACGAATGAGCAGTTCTTC
D gene: TRBD2; V gene: TRBV11-2; J gene: TRBJ2-5; clone size: once; CDR3 protein: CASSGGLAGGETQYF; CDR3 DNA: TGTGCCAGCAGCGGGGGACTAGCGGGAGGAGAGACCCAGTACTTC
D gene: .; V gene: TRBV5-1; J gene: TRBJ1-5; clone size: .; CDR3 protein: CASSLEGRQPQHF; CDR3 DNA: TGCGCCAGCAGCTTGGAGGGACGCCAGCCCCAGCATTTT
D gene: .; V gene: TRBV7-9; J gene: TRBJ1-4; clone size: .; CDR3 protein: CASSPIRVRGEKLFF; CDR3 DNA: TGTGCCAGCAGCCCGATCAGGGTACGAGGTGAAAAACTGTTTTTT
D gene: .; V gene: TRBV28; J gene: TRBJ2-7; clone size: .; CDR3 protein: CASSPTPGHPAYEQYF; CDR3 DNA: TGTGCCAGCAGTCCTACCCCTGGACATCCAGCCTACGAGCAGTACTTC
D gene: .; V gene: TRBV9; J gene: TRBJ1-1; clone size: .; CDR3 protein: CASSASMNTEAFF; CDR3 DNA: TGTGCCAGCAGCGCCAGCATGAACACTGAAGCTTTCTTT
D gene: .; V gene: TRBV2; J gene: TRBJ2-1; clone size: .; CDR3 protein: CASSVMRLNEQFF; CDR3 DNA: TGTGCCAGCAGTGTTATGCGGTTGAATGAGCAGTTCTTC
D gene: .; V gene: TRBV10-2; J gene: TRBJ2-7; clone size: once; CDR3 protein: CATFKQGVSYEQYF; CDR3 DNA: TGCGCCACTTTCAAACAGGGAGTATCTTACGAGCAGTACTTC
D gene: .; V gene: TRBV10-2; J gene: TRBJ2-1; clone size: .; CDR3 protein: CASSGHNEQFF; CDR3 DNA: TGCGCCAGCAGTGGCCACAATGAGCAGTTCTTC
D gene: TRBD1; V gene: TRBV9; J gene: TRBJ2-1; clone size: .; CDR3 protein: CASSVDRGDEQFF; CDR3 DNA: TGTGCCAGCAGCGTAGACAGGGGGGATGAGCAGTTCTTC
D gene: .; V gene: TRBV7-5; J gene: TRBJ2-2; clone size: once; CDR3 protein: CARSLRGESSGSRNTGELFF; CDR3 DNA: TGTGCCAGAAGCTTAAGAGGCGAGTCTAGCGGGAGTAGGAACACCGGGGAGCTGTTTTTT
D gene: .; V gene: TRBV18; J gene: TRBJ2-5; clone size: .; CDR3 protein: CASSPRDYQETQYF; CDR3 DNA: TGTGCCAGCTCACCACGGGACTACCAAGAGACCCAGTACTTC
D gene: TRBD1; V gene: TRBV6-1; J gene: TRBJ1-1; clone size: .; CDR3 protein: CASLDRGLPNTEAFF; CDR3 DNA: TGTGCCAGCCTGGACAGGGGGCTCCCGAACACTGAAGCTTTCTTT
D gene: .; V gene: TRBV28; J gene: TRBJ2-1; clone size: .; CDR3 protein: CASSFDSRAAYNEQFF; CDR3 DNA: TGTGCCAGCAGTTTCGACTCGAGGGCAGCCTACAATGAGCAGTTCTTC
D gene: .; V gene: TRBV29-1; J gene: TRBJ2-1; clone size: once; CDR3 protein: CSVEGRSYNEQFF; CDR3 DNA: TGCAGCGTTGAAGGTCGCTCCTACAATGAGCAGTTCTTC
D gene: TRBD2; V gene: TRBV11-2; J gene: TRBJ2-1; clone size: .; CDR3 protein: CASSSLGAGSVNEQFF; CDR3 DNA: TGTGCCAGCAGCTCCCTCGGAGCGGGATCCGTCAATGAGCAGTTCTTC
D gene: TRBD1; V gene: TRBV19; J gene: TRBJ1-5; clone size: .; CDR3 protein: CASSILDRGLIGQPQHF; CDR3 DNA: TGTGCCAGTAGTATATTGGACAGGGGGCTAATTGGTCAGCCCCAGCATTTT
D gene: TRBD2; V gene: TRBV7-2; J gene: TRBJ2-5; clone size: .; CDR3 protein: CASSWKREGPKTQYF; CDR3 DNA: TGTGCCAGCAGCTGGAAGCGGGAGGGACCAAAGACCCAGTACTTC
D gene: .; V gene: TRBV7-2; J gene: TRBJ2-7; clone size: .; CDR3 protein: CASSATSYEQYF; CDR3 DNA: TGTGCCAGCAGCGCCACATCCTACGAGCAGTACTTC
D gene: .; V gene: TRBV29-1; J gene: TRBJ1-2; clone size: .; CDR3 protein: CSFSGVNYGYTF; CDR3 DNA: TGCAGCTTCTCAGGGGTTAACTATGGCTACACCTTC
D gene: .; V gene: TRBV20-1; J gene: TRBJ2-7; clone size: .; CDR3 protein: CSATGKEQYF; CDR3 DNA: TGCAGTGCTACTGGTAAAGAGCAGTACTTC
D gene: TRBD2; V gene: TRBV4-1; J gene: TRBJ2-3; clone size: .; CDR3 protein: CASSQGWRELSGDAQYF; CDR3 DNA: TGCGCCAGCAGCCAAGGATGGCGGGAGTTATCGGGAGATGCGCAGTATTTT
D gene: .; V gene: TRBV18; J gene: TRBJ2-3; clone size: .; CDR3 protein: CASSPAASADTQYF; CDR3 DNA: TGTGCCAGCTCCCCGGCCGCGAGCGCAGATACGCAGTATTTT
D gene: .; V gene: TRBV9; J gene: TRBJ1-2; clone size: .; CDR3 protein: CASSVVSQGTNGYTF; CDR3 DNA: TGTGCCAGCAGCGTAGTTTCACAGGGCACAAATGGCTACACCTTC
D gene: TRBD1; V gene: TRBV7-9; J gene: TRBJ2-7; clone size: .; CDR3 protein: CASSYRGRGYYEQYF; CDR3 DNA: TGTGCCAGCAGCTACAGGGGGCGCGGCTACTACGAGCAGTACTTC
D gene: .; V gene: TRBV19; J gene: TRBJ1-2; clone size: .; CDR3 protein: CASSMEQGTGYTF; CDR3 DNA: TGTGCCAGTAGTATGGAACAGGGTACGGGCTACACCTTC
D gene: TRBD2; V gene: TRBV7-8; J gene: TRBJ2-5; clone size: .; CDR3 protein: CASARGRQETQYF; CDR3 DNA: TGTGCCAGCGCCCGCGGGAGACAAGAGACCCAGTACTTC
D gene: .; V gene: TRBV18; J gene: TRBJ2-2; clone size: .; CDR3 protein: CASSPLTFGRTNTGELFF; CDR3 DNA: TGTGCCAGCTCACCACTTACGTTTGGCAGAACGAACACCGGGGAGCTGTTTTTT
D gene: TRBD2; V gene: TRBV11-2; J gene: TRBJ2-1; clone size: .; CDR3 protein: CASSQHTAAGVRNEQFF; CDR3 DNA: TGTGCCAGCAGCCAACACACGGCGGCGGGAGTAAGGAATGAGCAGTTCTTC
D gene: TRBD2; V gene: TRBV9; J gene: TRBJ2-2; clone size: .; CDR3 protein: CASSVDPSGTGELFF; CDR3 DNA: TGTGCCAGCAGCGTTGACCCTAGCGGGACCGGGGAGCTGTTTTTT
D gene: TRBD1; V gene: TRBV19; J gene: TRBJ1-1; clone size: .; CDR3 protein: CASSTLGTGGRTEAFF; CDR3 DNA: TGTGCCAGTAGTACTCTCGGGACAGGGGGAAGGACTGAAGCTTTCTTT
D gene: TRBD2; V gene: TRBV27; J gene: TRBJ2-7; clone size: .; CDR3 protein: CASSWVSGSLFESSYEQYF; CDR3 DNA: TGTGCCAGCAGCTGGGTTAGCGGGAGTTTGTTCGAGTCCTCCTACGAGCAGTACTTC
D gene: .; V gene: TRBV4-1; J gene: TRBJ2-5; clone size: .; CDR3 protein: CASSQDPWQVKFEETQYF; CDR3 DNA: TGCGCCAGCAGCCAAGATCCCTGGCAGGTCAAATTTGAGGAGACCCAGTACTTC
D gene: .; V gene: TRBV21-1; J gene: TRBJ2-7; clone size: .; CDR3 protein: CASSKVSRTSGAKRYEQYF; CDR3 DNA: TGTGCCAGCAGCAAAGTGTCCAGGACTAGCGGGGCAAAAAGGTACGAGCAGTACTTC
D gene: .; V gene: TRBV5-3; J gene: TRBJ1-4; clone size: .; CDR3 protein: CARSLETESEKLFF; CDR3 DNA: TGTGCCAGAAGCTTGGAGACGGAGAGCGAAAAACTGTTTTTT
D gene: TRBD2; V gene: TRBV7-6; J gene: TRBJ2-7; clone size: .; CDR3 protein: CASSISLAGVYEQYF; CDR3 DNA: TGTGCCAGCAGCATTTCGCTAGCGGGCGTCTACGAGCAGTACTTC
D gene: TRBD1; V gene: TRBV27; J gene: TRBJ1-5; clone size: .; CDR3 protein: CASSFGRGVNQPQHF; CDR3 DNA: TGTGCCAGCAGTTTTGGCAGGGGGGTCAATCAGCCCCAGCATTTT
D gene: .; V gene: TRBV11-3; J gene: TRBJ2-7; clone size: .; CDR3 protein: CASSLAALSEQYF; CDR3 DNA: TGTGCCAGCAGCCTAGCAGCGCTGTCGGAGCAGTACTTC